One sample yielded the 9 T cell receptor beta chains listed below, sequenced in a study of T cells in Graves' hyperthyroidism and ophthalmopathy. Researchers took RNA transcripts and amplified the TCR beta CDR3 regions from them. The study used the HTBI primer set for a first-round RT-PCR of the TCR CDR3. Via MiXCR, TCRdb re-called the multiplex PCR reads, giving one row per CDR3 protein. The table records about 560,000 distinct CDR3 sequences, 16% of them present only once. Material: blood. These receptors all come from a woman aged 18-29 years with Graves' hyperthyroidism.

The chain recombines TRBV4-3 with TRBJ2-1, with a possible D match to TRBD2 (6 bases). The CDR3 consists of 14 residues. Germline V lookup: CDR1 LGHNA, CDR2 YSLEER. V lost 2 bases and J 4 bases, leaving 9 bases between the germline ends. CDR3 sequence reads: CASSQYRGYNEQFF. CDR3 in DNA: TGCGCCAGCAGCCAATATCGGGGGTACAATGAGCAGTTCTTC.

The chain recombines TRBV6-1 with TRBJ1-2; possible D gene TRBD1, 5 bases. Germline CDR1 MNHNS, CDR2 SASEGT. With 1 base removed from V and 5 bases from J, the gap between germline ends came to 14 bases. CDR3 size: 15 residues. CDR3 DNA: TGTGCCAGCAGTGAAGGGGGGGACCTAGGATATGGCTACACCTTC. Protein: CASSEGGDLGYGYTF.

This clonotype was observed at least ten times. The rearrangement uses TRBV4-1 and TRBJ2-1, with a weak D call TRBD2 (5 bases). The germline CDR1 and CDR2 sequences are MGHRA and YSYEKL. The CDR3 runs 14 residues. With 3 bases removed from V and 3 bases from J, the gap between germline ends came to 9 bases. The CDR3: CASSHPGFYNEQFF. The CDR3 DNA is TGCGCCAGCAGCCATCCGGGGTTCTACAATGAGCAGTTCTTC.

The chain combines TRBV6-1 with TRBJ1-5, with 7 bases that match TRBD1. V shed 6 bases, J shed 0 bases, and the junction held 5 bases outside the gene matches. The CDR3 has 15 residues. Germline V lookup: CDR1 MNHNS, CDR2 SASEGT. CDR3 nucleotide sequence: TGTGCCAGCAGGAGACAGGGTTATAGCAATCAGCCCCAGCATTTT. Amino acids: CASRRQGYSNQPQHF.

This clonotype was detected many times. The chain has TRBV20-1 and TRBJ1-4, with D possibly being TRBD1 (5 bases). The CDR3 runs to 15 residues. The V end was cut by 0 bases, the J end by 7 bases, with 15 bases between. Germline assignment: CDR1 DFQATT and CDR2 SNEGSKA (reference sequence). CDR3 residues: CSARDQGQGFEKLFF. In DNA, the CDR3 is TGCAGTGCTAGAGATCAAGGCCAGGGTTTTGAAAAACTGTTTTTT.

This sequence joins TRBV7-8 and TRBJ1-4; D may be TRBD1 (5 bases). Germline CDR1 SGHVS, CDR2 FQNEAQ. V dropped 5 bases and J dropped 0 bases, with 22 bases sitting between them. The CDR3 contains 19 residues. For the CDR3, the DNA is TGTGCCAGCAGCCGTCTCGTCAGGGAAGGTTTCGCAACTAATGAAAAACTGTTTTTT. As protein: CASSRLVREGFATNEKLFF.

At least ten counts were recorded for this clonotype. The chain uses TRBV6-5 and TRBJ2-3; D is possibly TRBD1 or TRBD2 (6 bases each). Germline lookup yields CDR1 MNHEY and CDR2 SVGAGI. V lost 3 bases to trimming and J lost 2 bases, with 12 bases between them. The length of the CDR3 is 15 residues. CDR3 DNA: TGTGCCAGCAGTTATAGGGGGGTCGACACAGATACGCAGTATTTT. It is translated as CASSYRGVDTDTQYF.

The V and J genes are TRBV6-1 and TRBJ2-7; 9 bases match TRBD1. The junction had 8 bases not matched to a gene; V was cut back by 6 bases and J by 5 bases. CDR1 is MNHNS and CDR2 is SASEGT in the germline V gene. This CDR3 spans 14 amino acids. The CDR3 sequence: CASSLYRGQNEQYF. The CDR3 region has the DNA TGTGCCAGCAGCCTATACAGGGGGCAGAACGAGCAGTACTTC.

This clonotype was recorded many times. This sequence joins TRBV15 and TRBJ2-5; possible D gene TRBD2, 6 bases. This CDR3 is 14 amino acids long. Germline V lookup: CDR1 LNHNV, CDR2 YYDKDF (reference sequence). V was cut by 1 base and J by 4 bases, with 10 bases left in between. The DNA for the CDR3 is TGTGCCACCAGCAGAGGATTGGGGGGAGAGACCCAGTACTTC. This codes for CATSRGLGGETQYF.